A single sample gave rise to the 9 T cell receptor beta chains below, sequenced in a study of blood T cell repertoires in COVID-19. Using immunoSEQ multiplex PCR, the repertoire was profiled, and TCRdb retains in-frame clones only, with some absent. The data show 150,000 to 200,000 clones, approximately 84% seen once. Material: peripheral blood. All receptors come from an elderly woman with acute or convalescent COVID-19.

This chain uses TRBV19 with TRBJ1-1, with 7 bases identical to TRBD1. With V trimmed by 5 bases and J by 4 bases, 7 bases remained unmatched. The germline CDR1 and CDR2 sequences are LNHDA and SQIVND (reference sequence). There are 14 residues in the CDR3. The CDR3 sequence: CASSPPDRVTEAFF. The CDR3 DNA sequence: TGTGCCAGTAGTCCCCCTGACAGGGTCACTGAAGCTTTCTTT.

This chain links TRBV4-1 with TRBJ2-5, with a tentative D call TRBD1 (5 bases). The CDR3 runs to 15 residues. V lost 4 bases and J lost 3, with 15 bases in between. CDR1 MGHRA and CDR2 YSYEKL come from the germline V gene. CDR3 sequence: CASSRSDRSEETQYF. The CDR3 DNA sequence: TGCGCCAGCAGCCGTTCAGACAGATCCGAAGAGACCCAGTACTTC.

The chain couples TRBV5-1 to TRBJ1-1; D possibly corresponds to TRBD1 (5 bases). The CDR3 has 16 residues. V lost 0 bases to trimming and J lost 3 bases, with 15 bases between them. The germline V gene has CDR1 SGHRS and CDR2 YFSETQ. DNA of the CDR3: TGCGCCAGCAGCTTGGGAGGGACTCAGGCCTACACTGAAGCTTTCTTT. Translating it yields CASSLGGTQAYTEAFF.

In this sample, this clone turned up a few times. The rearrangement uses TRBV5-1 and TRBJ2-1; 8 bases agree with TRBD1. The CDR3 runs to 15 residues. Germline CDR1 reads SGHRS; CDR2 reads YFSETQ. V dropped 4 bases and J dropped 9; count of bases not matched to a gene: 12. CDR3 residues: CASSTTAGTGSEQFF. The CDR3 region has the DNA TGCGCCAGCAGCACAACCGCCGGGACAGGTAGTGAGCAGTTCTTC.

This clone was counted between two and nine times. The chain recombines TRBV6-6 with TRBJ1-5, with D unresolved. Trimming shortened V by 5 bases and J by 1 base, and 12 bases separated the two germline ends. Germline values: CDR1 MNHNY, CDR2 SVGAGI (reference sequence). The CDR3 runs to 15 residues. The CDR3 here is CASSPEGRSNQPQHF. In DNA, the CDR3 is TGTGCCAGCAGTCCCGAAGGGAGGAGCAATCAGCCCCAGCATTTT.

The gene calls are TRBV13 and TRBJ2-5, with a tentative D call TRBD2 (6 bases). This CDR3 spans 15 amino acids. Trimming took off 5 bases at V and 5 bases at J, with 18 bases between the two ends. Germline values: CDR1 PRHDT, CDR2 FYEKMQ (reference sequence). CDR3 amino acids: CASSLAGGREETQYF. In DNA, the CDR3 is TGTGCCAGCAGCCTAGCCGGGGGTAGGGAGGAGACCCAGTACTTC.

Notes on this clone: Its ends do not fully match the called genes, so a read error is possible. The genes are TRBV30 and TRBJ1-1; D is perhaps TRBD1 (5 bases). Germline CDR1 is GTSNPN and CDR2 is SVGIG (reference sequence). The CDR3 is made up of 11 amino acids. This CDR3 is CAWESGTVWLF. The CDR3 DNA reads as TGTGCCTGGGAAAGCGGGACGGTTTGGCTCTTT.

The chain employs TRBV2 and TRBJ1-6, with TRBD1 matching over 10 bases. J lost 7 bases, V lost 6 bases, and 3 bases had no gene match. This CDR3 spans 14 amino acids. In germline, CDR1 is SNHLY, CDR2 FYNNEI. Here the CDR3 DNA reads TGTGCCAGCAGGGGGGACAGGGGAAATTCACCCCTCCACTTT. This sequence encodes CASRGDRGNSPLHF.

The V gene is TRBV7-8, the J gene TRBJ2-5; TRBD2 agrees at 9 bases. J lost 4 bases, V lost 2 bases, and 8 bases had no gene match. The CDR3 runs 16 residues. Germline V gene sequence: CDR1 SGHVS, CDR2 FQNEAQ. Here the CDR3 DNA reads TGTGCCAGCAGCTTACTAGCGGGATCTACGGGAGAGACCCAGTACTTC. As protein: CASSLLAGSTGETQYF.